This T cell receptor (beta chain) stems from a study of T cell responses to AZD1222 COVID-19 vaccine. Study results and limitations: Of spike-specific TCRs, nearly half reportedly target regions left unmutated in variants. Among those given AZD1222, only six or seven were seropositive at baseline. Donor demographics were predominantly white British with a female majority; clonal diversity may be underestimated.

Clones were sequenced by immunoSEQ multiplex PCR, and TCRdb holds only the in-frame ones, with some missing. This sample has about 73,000 clones, with roughly nine tenths found just once. In the case of this clone: The antigen is undetermined.

V shed 0 bases and J shed 8 bases, with 13 bases lying between them. Germline CDR1 and CDR2: KGHSH and LQKENI. This CDR3 region has 15 residues. The chain employs TRBV18 and TRBJ1-4, with TRBD1 as a possible D gene (5 bases). The receptor's source is an adult who received the AZD1222 COVID-19 vaccine. This specimen was peripheral blood, taken 28 days after the second AZD1222 dose. The CDR3 region has the DNA TGTGCCAGCTCACCACCTGACGGGGGTCAAGAAAAACTGTTTTTT. Protein product: CASSPPDGGQEKLFF.